What follows is one TCR beta chain and its context. Clones were read by immunoSEQ multiplex PCR, and TCRdb kept only the in-frame ones, dropping some. This table has 55,000 to 65,000 clones, 70% to 80% appearing once. The source of the sample is a study of radiotherapy plus CTLA-4 blockade in lung cancer. The wider study: Across the patients, objective responses occurred in approximately 18%, and disease control in under 35%.

The J segment lost 8 bases and the V segment lost 7 bases, leaving 15 bases of the junction unmatched. Germline lookup yields CDR1 SNHLY and CDR2 FYNNEI. The CDR3 is 16 amino acids. Focal radiation plus CTLA-4 blockade with ipilimumab was administered to patients who had chemo-refractory metastatic non-small-cell lung cancer. Specimen: peripheral blood, collected from a patient treated with radiotherapy plus ipilimumab. The gene calls are TRBV2 and TRBJ2-1; TRBD1 agrees at 9 bases. The TCR comes from a human donor with non-small cell lung cancer who had a complete response to radiotherapy plus ipilimumab. The CDR3 region is CASTELGTGLRDEQFF. The DNA for the CDR3 is TGTGCCAGCACTGAGCTAGGGACAGGGTTGAGGGATGAGCAGTTCTTC.